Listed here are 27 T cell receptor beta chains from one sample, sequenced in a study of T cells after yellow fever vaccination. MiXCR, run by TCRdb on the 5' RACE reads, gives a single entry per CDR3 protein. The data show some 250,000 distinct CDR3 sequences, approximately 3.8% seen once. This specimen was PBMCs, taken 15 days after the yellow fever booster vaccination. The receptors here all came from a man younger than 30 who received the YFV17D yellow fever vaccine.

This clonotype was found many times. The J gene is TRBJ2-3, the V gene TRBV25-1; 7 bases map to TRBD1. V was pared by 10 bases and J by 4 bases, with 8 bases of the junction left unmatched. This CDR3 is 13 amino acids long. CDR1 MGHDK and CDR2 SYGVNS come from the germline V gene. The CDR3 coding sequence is TGTGCCACTTGCGGGCAGGGGGCAGATACGCAGTATTTT. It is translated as CATCGQGADTQYF.

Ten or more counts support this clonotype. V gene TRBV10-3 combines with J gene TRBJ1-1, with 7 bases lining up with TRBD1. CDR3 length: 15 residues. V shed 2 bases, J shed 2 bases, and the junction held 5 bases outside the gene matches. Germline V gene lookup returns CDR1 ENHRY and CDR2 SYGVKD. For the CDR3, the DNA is TGTGCCATCAGTGAGAGCAGGGGGGGAAACACTGAAGCTTTCTTT. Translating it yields CAISESRGGNTEAFF.

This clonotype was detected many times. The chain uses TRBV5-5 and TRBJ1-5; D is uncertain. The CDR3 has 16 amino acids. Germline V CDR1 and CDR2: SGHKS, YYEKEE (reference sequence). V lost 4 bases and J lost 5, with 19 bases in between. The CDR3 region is CASSPEYGMRDQPQHF. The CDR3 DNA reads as TGTGCCAGCAGCCCGGAGTACGGGATGAGGGATCAGCCCCAGCATTTT.

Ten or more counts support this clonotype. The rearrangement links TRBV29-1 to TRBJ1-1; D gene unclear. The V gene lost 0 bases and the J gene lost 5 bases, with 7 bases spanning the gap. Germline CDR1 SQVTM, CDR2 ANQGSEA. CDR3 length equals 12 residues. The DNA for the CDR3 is TGCAGCGTTGAAGAGGGGATTACTGAAGCTTTCTTT. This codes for CSVEEGITEAFF.

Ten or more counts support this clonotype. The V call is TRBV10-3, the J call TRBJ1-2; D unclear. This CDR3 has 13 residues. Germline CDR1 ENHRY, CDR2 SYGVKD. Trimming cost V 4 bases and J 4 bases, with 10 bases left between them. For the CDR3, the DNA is TGTGCCATCAGTGGGGCCAGCGGCTATGGCTACACCTTC. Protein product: CAISGASGYGYTF.

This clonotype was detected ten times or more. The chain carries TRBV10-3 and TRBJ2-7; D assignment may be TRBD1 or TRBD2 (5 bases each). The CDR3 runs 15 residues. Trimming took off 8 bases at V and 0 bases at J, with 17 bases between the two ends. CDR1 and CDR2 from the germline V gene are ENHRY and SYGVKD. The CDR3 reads CAIRTRREDSYEQYV. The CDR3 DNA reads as TGTGCCATCCGGACAAGACGGGAAGACTCCTACGAGCAGTACGTC.

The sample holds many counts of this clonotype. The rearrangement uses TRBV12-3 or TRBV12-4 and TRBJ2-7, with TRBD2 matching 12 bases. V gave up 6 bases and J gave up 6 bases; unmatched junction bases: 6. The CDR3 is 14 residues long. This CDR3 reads CASRGTSGPREQYF. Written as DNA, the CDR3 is TGTGCCAGCAGGGGGACTAGCGGGCCCCGCGAGCAGTACTTC.

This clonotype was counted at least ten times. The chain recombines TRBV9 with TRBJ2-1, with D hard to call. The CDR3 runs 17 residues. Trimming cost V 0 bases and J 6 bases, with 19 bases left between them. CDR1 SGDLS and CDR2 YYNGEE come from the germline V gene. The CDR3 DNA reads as TGTGCCAGCAGCGTAGTAGGTGCCACGGTAAACCTCAATGAGCAGTTCTTC. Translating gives CASSVVGATVNLNEQFF.

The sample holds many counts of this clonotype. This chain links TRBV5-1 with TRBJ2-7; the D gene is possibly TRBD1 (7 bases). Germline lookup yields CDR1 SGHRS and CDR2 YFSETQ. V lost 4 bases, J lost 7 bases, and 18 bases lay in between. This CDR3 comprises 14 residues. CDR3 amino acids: CASSDGTDGREQYF. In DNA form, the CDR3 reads TGCGCCAGCAGCGACGGGACAGACGGGAGAGAGCAGTACTTC.

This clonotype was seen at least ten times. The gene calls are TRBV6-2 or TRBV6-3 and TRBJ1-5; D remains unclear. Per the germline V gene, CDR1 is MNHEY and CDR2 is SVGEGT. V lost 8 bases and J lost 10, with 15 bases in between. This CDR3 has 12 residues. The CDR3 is CASRVRDAPQHF. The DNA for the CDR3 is TGTGCCAGCCGCGTTCGGGATGCTCCCCAGCATTTT.

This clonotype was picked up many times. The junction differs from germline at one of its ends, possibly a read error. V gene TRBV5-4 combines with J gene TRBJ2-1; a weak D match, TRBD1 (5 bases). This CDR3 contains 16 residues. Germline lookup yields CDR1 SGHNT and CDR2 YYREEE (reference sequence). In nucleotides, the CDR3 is TGTGCCAGCAGCTTGGTTGGGCAGACAGTCTACAATGAGCAGCTCTTC. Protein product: CASSLVGQTVYNEQLF.

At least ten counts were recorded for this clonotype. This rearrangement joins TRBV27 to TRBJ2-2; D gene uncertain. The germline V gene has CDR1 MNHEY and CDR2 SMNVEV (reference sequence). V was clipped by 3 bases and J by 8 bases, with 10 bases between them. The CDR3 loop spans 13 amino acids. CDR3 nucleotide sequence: TGTGCCAGCAGTTTGGTGGGCGTGGGGGAGCTGTTTTTT. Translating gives CASSLVGVGELFF.

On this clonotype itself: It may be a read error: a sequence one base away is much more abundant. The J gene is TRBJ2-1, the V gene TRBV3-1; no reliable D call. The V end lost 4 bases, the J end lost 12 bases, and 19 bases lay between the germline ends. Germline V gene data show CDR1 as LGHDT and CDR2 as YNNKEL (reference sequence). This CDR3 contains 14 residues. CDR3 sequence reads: CASSLSSLGLVQFF. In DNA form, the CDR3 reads TGTGCCAGCAGCCTAAGCAGCCTAGGGTTAGTGCAGTTCTTC.

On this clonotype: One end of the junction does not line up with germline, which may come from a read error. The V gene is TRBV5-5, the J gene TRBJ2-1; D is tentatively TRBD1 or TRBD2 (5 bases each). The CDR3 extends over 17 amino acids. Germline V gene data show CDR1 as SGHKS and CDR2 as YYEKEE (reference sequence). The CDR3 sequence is CASSTGRLLSSYTEQFF. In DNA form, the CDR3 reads TGTGCCAGCAGCACAGGACGACTACTGAGCTCCTACACTGAGCAGTTCTTC.

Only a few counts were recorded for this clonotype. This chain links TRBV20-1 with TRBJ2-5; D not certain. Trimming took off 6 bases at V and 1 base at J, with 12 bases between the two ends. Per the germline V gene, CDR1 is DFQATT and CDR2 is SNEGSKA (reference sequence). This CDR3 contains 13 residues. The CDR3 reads CSARTPPQETQYF. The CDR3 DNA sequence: TGCAGTGCGAGGACCCCCCCCCAAGAGACCCAGTACTTC.

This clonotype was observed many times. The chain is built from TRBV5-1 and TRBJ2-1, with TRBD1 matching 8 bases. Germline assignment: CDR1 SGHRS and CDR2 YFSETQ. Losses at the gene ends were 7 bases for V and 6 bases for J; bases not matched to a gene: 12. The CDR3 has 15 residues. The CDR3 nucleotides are TGCGCCAGCGGAGGCACGGACAGGGCGCTCAATGAGCAGTTCTTC. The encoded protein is CASGGTDRALNEQFF.

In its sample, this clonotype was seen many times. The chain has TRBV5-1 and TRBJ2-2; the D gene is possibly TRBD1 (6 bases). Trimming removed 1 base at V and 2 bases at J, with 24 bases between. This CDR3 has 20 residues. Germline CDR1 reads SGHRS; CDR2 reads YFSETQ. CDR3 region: CASSLMPSTLGTPNTGELFF. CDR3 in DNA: TGCGCCAGCAGCTTGATGCCTTCGACGTTGGGGACACCAAACACCGGGGAGCTGTTTTTT. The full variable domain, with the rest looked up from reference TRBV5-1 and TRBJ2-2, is KAGVTQTPRYLIKTRGQQVTLSCSPISGHRSVSWYQQTPGQGLQFLFEYFSETQRNKGNFPGRFSGRQFSNSRSEMNVSTLELGDSALYLCASSLMPSTLGTPNTGELFFGEGSRLTVL.

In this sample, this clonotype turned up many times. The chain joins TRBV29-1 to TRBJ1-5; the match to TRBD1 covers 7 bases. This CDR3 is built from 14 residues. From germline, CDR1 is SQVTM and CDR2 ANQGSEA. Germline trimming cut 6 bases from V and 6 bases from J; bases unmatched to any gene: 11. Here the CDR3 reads CSVGTVEGGQPQHF. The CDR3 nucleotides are TGCAGCGTGGGGACAGTGGAGGGCGGTCAGCCCCAGCATTTT.

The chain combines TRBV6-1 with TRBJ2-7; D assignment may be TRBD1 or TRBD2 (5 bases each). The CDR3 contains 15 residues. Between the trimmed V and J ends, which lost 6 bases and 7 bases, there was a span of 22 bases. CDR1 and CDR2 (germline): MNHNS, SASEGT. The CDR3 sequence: CASSQTGTVMREQYV. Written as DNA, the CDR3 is TGTGCCAGCAGCCAGACCGGGACGGTAATGAGGGAGCAGTACGTC.

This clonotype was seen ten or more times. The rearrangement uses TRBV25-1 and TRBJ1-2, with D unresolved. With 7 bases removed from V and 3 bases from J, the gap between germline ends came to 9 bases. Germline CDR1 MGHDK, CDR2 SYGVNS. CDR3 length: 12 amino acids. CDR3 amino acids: CASNTGDYGYTF. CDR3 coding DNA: TGTGCCAGCAATACCGGGGACTATGGCTACACCTTC.

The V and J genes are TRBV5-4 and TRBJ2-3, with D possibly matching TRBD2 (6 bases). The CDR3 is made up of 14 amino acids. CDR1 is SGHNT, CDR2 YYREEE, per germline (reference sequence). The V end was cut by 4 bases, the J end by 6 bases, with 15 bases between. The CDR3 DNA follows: TGTGCCAGCAGCCATGGGAGGCCCGAGGATACGCAGTATTTT. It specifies CASSHGRPEDTQYF.

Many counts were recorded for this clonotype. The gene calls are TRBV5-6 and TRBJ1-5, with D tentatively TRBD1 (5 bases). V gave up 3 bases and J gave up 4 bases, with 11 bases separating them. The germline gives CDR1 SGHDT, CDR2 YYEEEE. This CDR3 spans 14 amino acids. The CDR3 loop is CASSWGRGNQPQHF. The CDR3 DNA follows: TGTGCCAGCAGCTGGGGACGGGGTAATCAGCCCCAGCATTTT.

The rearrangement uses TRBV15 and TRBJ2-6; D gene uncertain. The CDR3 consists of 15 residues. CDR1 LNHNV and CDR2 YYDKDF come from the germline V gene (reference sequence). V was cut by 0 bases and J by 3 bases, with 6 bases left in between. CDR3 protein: CATSRDSFGANVLTF. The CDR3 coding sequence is TGTGCCACCAGCAGAGATAGCTTTGGGGCCAACGTCCTGACTTTC. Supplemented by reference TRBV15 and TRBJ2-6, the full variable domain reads DAMVIQNPRYQVTQFGKPVTLSCSQTLNHNVMYWYQQKSSQAPKLLFHYYDKDFNNEADTPDNFQSRRPNTSFCFLDIRSPGLGDTAMYLCATSRDSFGANVLTFGAGSRLTVL.

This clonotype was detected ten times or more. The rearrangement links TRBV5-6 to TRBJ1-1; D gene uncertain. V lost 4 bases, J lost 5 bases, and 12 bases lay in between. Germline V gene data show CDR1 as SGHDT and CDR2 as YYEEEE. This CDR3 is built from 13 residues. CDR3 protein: CASSPPLGTEAFF. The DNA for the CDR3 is TGTGCCAGCAGCCCACCCCTTGGGACTGAAGCTTTCTTT. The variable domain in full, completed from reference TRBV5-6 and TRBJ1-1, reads DAGVTQSPTHLIKTRGQQVTLRCSPKSGHDTVSWYQQALGQGPQFIFQYYEEEERQRGNFPDRFSGHQFPNYSSELNVNALLLGDSALYLCASSPPLGTEAFFGQGTRLTVV.

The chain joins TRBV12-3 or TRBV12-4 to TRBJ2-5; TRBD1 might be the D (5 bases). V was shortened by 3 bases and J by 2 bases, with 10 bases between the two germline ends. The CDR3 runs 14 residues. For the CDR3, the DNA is TGTGCCAGCAGTTTTTACGGACATCAAGAGACCCAGTACTTC. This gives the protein CASSFYGHQETQYF.

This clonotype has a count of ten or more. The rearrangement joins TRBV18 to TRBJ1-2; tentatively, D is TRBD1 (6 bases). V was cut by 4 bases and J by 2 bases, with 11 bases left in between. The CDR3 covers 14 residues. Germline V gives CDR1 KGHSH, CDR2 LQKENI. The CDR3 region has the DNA TGTGCCAGCTCACAGGATACAGGGAACTATGGCTACACCTTC. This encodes CASSQDTGNYGYTF.

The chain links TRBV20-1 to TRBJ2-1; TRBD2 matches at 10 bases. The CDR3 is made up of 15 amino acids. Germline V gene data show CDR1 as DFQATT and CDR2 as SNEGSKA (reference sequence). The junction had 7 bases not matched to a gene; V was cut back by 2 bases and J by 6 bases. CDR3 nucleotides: TGCAGTGCTAGACCGCGGACTAGCGGTATCAATGAGCAGTTCTTC. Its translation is CSARPRTSGINEQFF.